What follows are 17 T cell receptor beta chains derived from one specimen sequenced in a study of blood T cell repertoires in COVID-19. Profiling relied on immunoSEQ multiplex PCR, and the TCRdb table lists in-frame clones only, not all of them. The sample includes about 120,000 clones, 70% to 90% of them seen just once. The sample was peripheral blood. All receptors come from a human donor in a cohort sampled during active COVID-19.

The V and J genes are TRBV7-6 and TRBJ2-7; no definite D call. V lost 3 bases to trimming and J lost 1 base, with 7 bases between them. Germline values: CDR1 SGHVS, CDR2 FNYEAQ. This CDR3 region has 13 residues. This chain's CDR3 is CASSFYESYEQYF. CDR3 bases: TGTGCCAGCAGCTTCTATGAATCCTACGAGCAGTACTTC.

As regards this clone: Distinct nucleotide sequences in the sample also encode this CDR3. This chain links TRBV10-1 with TRBJ2-5; 8 nucleotides align to TRBD1. CDR3 length: 13 residues. Germline assignment: CDR1 WNHNN and CDR2 SYGVQD (reference sequence). The junction had 5 bases not matched to a gene; V was cut back by 6 bases and J by 5 bases. The CDR3 sequence: CASSVTGGETQYF. In DNA form, the CDR3 reads TGCGCCAGCAGCGTCACAGGGGGTGAGACCCAGTACTTC.

This chain links TRBV29-1 with TRBJ1-5; 8 bases are shared with TRBD1. The CDR3 spans 13 residues. Per germline, CDR1 SQVTM and CDR2 ANQGSEA. V shed 7 bases and J 4 bases; nucleotides not matched to a gene: 6. In DNA form, the CDR3 reads TGCAGCGCACTGACAGGGGTGAATCAGCCCCAGCATTTT. Amino acids: CSALTGVNQPQHF.

The gene calls are TRBV5-1 and TRBJ1-3, with 9 bases that match TRBD1. The CDR3 extends over 16 amino acids. Germline-derived CDR1 and CDR2 are SGHRS and YFSETQ. Trimming at V came to 4 bases and at J to 4 bases, leaving 9 bases not matched to a gene. CDR3 region: CASSVTGTGYGNTIYF. In DNA form, the CDR3 reads TGCGCCAGCAGCGTAACCGGGACAGGGTACGGAAACACCATATATTTT.

The chain has TRBV28 and TRBJ2-3; TRBD2 is a possible D gene (6 bases). Trimming stripped 3 bases from V and 1 base from J, with 11 bases between. This CDR3 comprises 15 residues. Germline values: CDR1 MDHEN, CDR2 SYDVKM. CDR3 amino acids: CASSFYGSRTDTQYF. CDR3 coding DNA: TGTGCCAGCAGTTTCTACGGGAGCCGCACAGATACGCAGTATTTT.

The chain carries TRBV30 and TRBJ2-1; possible D gene TRBD2, 5 bases. Germline V CDR1 and CDR2: GTSNPN, SVGIG (reference sequence). Trimming took 2 bases from V and 6 from J, leaving 14 bases between them. The CDR3 totals 14 residues. CDR3 sequence reads: CAWSLSRRTNEQFF. The CDR3 nucleotides are TGTGCCTGGAGTCTGTCTAGGAGGACCAATGAGCAGTTCTTC.

This rearrangement joins TRBV10-1 to TRBJ1-4; 9 bases align to TRBD1. The CDR3 runs 15 residues. The germline CDR1 and CDR2 sequences are WNHNN and SYGVQD (reference sequence). J was trimmed by 7 bases and V by 8 bases; bases with no gene match: 11. The CDR3 region is CASSEEGTGLEKLFF. The CDR3 DNA reads as TGCGCCAGCTCAGAGGAGGGGACAGGGCTTGAAAAACTGTTTTTT.

This rearrangement joins TRBV9 to TRBJ1-6; 11 nucleotides line up with TRBD1. V dropped 4 bases and J dropped 9; count of bases not matched to a gene: 6. In germline, CDR1 is SGDLS, CDR2 YYNGEE. CDR3 length: 15 amino acids. The CDR3, as DNA: TGTGCCAGCAGCCCGGGACAGGGGGTACGTTCACCCCTCCACTTT. This sequence encodes CASSPGQGVRSPLHF. The whole variable domain, remainder taken from reference TRBV9 and TRBJ1-6, is DSGVTQTPKHLITATGQRVTLRCSPRSGDLSVYWYQQSLDQGLQFLIQYYNGEERAKGNILERFSAQQFPDLHSELNLSSLELGDSALYFCASSPGQGVRSPLHFGNGTRLTVT.

This chain connects TRBV27 to TRBJ2-1, with D unresolved. Trimming removed 9 bases at V and 1 base at J, with 10 bases between. Germline lookup yields CDR1 MNHEY and CDR2 SMNVEV (reference sequence). This CDR3 has 13 amino acids. The DNA of the CDR3 is TGTGCCAGTAGTCTAAGATCCTACAATGAGCAGTTCTTC. It yields the protein CASSLRSYNEQFF.

V gene TRBV9 combines with J gene TRBJ2-2; TRBD2 agrees at 9 bases. The germline gives CDR1 SGDLS, CDR2 YYNGEE. The CDR3 length is 16 residues. V lost 0 bases and J lost 6; bases outside the gene matches: 6. This chain's CDR3 is CASSVGNSGSPGELFF. The CDR3 DNA is TGTGCCAGCAGCGTAGGGAATAGCGGGAGCCCCGGGGAGCTGTTTTTT.

The rearrangement joins TRBV7-2 to TRBJ1-5; TRBD1 is a possible D gene (5 bases). The germline CDR1 and CDR2 sequences are SGHTA and FQGNSA. The CDR3 is 13 amino acids. Trimming shortened V by 6 bases and J by 6 bases, and 12 bases separated the two germline ends. This CDR3 reads CASRGGAGQPQHF. For the CDR3, the DNA is TGTGCCAGCAGAGGAGGGGCGGGTCAGCCCCAGCATTTT.

The chain recombines TRBV28 with TRBJ1-6; D perhaps matches TRBD1 (5 bases). The CDR3 sequence is 15 residues long. The V end was cut by 7 bases, the J end by 9 bases, with 19 bases between. From germline, CDR1 is MDHEN and CDR2 SYDVKM. Here the CDR3 reads CASNGQGSLGSPLHF. CDR3 coding DNA: TGTGCCAGCAACGGGCAGGGCTCACTTGGTTCACCCCTCCACTTT.

This clone was found once. The rearrangement joins TRBV29-1 to TRBJ1-5; 7 nucleotides match TRBD1. The V segment lost 5 bases and the J segment 2 bases; nucleotides outside the gene matches: 3. The CDR3 spans 13 residues. Germline CDR1 SQVTM, CDR2 ANQGSEA. The CDR3 spells CSVQTGGNQPQHF. CDR3 in DNA: TGCAGCGTTCAAACAGGGGGCAATCAGCCCCAGCATTTT. Full variable domain (remainder filled in from reference TRBV29-1 and TRBJ1-5): SAVISQKPSRDICQRGTSLTIQCQVDSQVTMMFWYRQQPGQSLTLIATANQGSEATYESGFVIDKFPISRPNLTFSTLTVSNMSPEDSSIYLCSVQTGGNQPQHFGDGTRLSIL.

The rearrangement joins TRBV6-5 to TRBJ1-5; 8 nucleotides line up with TRBD1. The V and J ends lost 7 bases and 6 bases, in that order; junction bases with no gene match: 5. CDR3 length: 13 amino acids. The germline gives CDR1 MNHEY, CDR2 SVGAGI. CDR3 nucleotide sequence: TGTGCCAGCACCCCAGGGGGCGTTCAGCCCCAGCATTTT. It translates to CASTPGGVQPQHF.

This chain links TRBV2 with TRBJ1-5; possibly TRBD1 for D (5 bases). The ends were cut back, 7 bases at V and 3 bases at J, with 19 bases in the middle. The germline CDR1 and CDR2 sequences are SNHLY and FYNNEI. The CDR3 sequence is 16 residues long. CDR3 DNA sequence: TGTGCCAGCACCCCCCAGGCAGGGATTGTCAATCAGCCCCAGCATTTT. It translates to CASTPQAGIVNQPQHF. The complete variable domain, with remaining parts taken from reference TRBV2 and TRBJ1-5, reads EPEVTQTPSHQVTQMGQEVILRCVPISNHLYFYWYRQILGQKVEFLVSFYNNEISEKSEIFDDQFSVERPDGSNFTLKIRSTKLEDSAMYFCASTPQAGIVNQPQHFGDGTRLSIL.

The gene calls are TRBV18 and TRBJ1-5, with D possibly TRBD1 on 6 matching bases. Trimming shortened V by 6 bases and J by 0 bases, and 21 bases separated the two germline ends. The CDR3 has 18 amino acids. The germline CDR1 and CDR2 sequences are KGHSH and LQKENI. CDR3 residues: CASSGSLGRTVSNQPQHF. The DNA of the CDR3 is TGTGCCAGCTCGGGATCCCTTGGACGGACAGTTAGCAATCAGCCCCAGCATTTT.

V and J are TRBV3-1 (or the pseudogene TRBV3-2) and TRBJ1-4; D perhaps matches TRBD1 (6 bases). Germline CDR1 LGHDT, CDR2 YNNKEL (reference sequence). Trimming removed 3 bases at V and 8 bases at J, with 16 bases between. CDR3 length: 15 residues. The chain's CDR3 is CASSHRQALREKLFF. DNA of the CDR3: TGTGCCAGCAGCCACCGACAGGCCCTGAGGGAAAAACTGTTTTTT.